The 29 T cell receptor beta chains in this list originate from one sample, sequenced in a study of molecular identifiers for immune sequencing clone quantification. From the PCR reads, TCRdb called clonotypes with MiXCR, one entry per CDR3 protein. The table shows approximately 550,000 distinct CDR3 sequences, with 25% occurring only once. The specimen was naive CD8+ T cells from blood, with Jurkat cell RNA spiked in. The sample's subset: FACS-sorted CD8+CD4-CCR7+CD45RA+ naive T cells. The receptors originated from a human donor in good health. Some libraries in this study had Jurkat cell RNA spiked in.

The chain couples TRBV4-2 to TRBJ2-7; D perhaps matches TRBD2 (5 bases). CDR1 and CDR2 (germline): LGHNA, YNFKEQ. The CDR3 length is 14 residues. Trimming left V 1 base short and J 7 bases short, with 14 bases between. The CDR3 loop is CASSQATRVEEQYF. The CDR3, as DNA: TGTGCCAGCAGCCAAGCAACGAGGGTTGAGGAGCAGTACTTC.

This clonotype was seen repeatedly, ten times or more. The V gene is TRBV4-1, the J gene TRBJ2-5, with TRBD2 matching over 9 bases. Trimming cost V 1 base and J 7 bases; bases outside gene matches: 13. CDR1 MGHRA and CDR2 YSYEKL come from the germline V gene. CDR3 length: 17 amino acids. CDR3 DNA sequence: TGCGCCAGCAGCCAAGTCGGAGGCCTAGCGGGACTGGGGACCCAGTACTTC. Translating it yields CASSQVGGLAGLGTQYF.

This clonotype was seen more than once but under ten times. The chain joins TRBV13 to TRBJ2-1; tentative D call: TRBD1 (6 bases). The ends were cut back, 5 bases at V and 5 bases at J, with 13 bases in the middle. The CDR3 runs 14 residues. CDR1 PRHDT and CDR2 FYEKMQ come from the germline V gene (reference sequence). The CDR3 nucleotides are TGTGCCAGCAGCCCGGGACAACTCCACAATGAGCAGTTCTTC. It specifies CASSPGQLHNEQFF. The complete variable domain, with remaining parts taken from reference TRBV13 and TRBJ2-1, reads AAGVIQSPRHLIKEKRETATLKCYPIPRHDTVYWYQQGPGQDPQFLISFYEKMQSDKGSIPDRFSAQQFSDYHSELNMSSLELGDSALYFCASSPGQLHNEQFFGPGTRLTVL.

As concerns this clonotype: Lacking the conserved final phenylalanine or tryptophan, this CDR3 likely reflects a read error. The chain employs TRBV6-5 and TRBJ1-5, with 8 bases lining up with TRBD1. V was pared by 6 bases and J by 4 bases, with 8 bases of the junction left unmatched. Looked up from germline, CDR1 is MNHEY and CDR2 is SVGAGI. This CDR3 has 15 residues. CDR3 region: CASRLGQGQNQPQHL. CDR3 DNA sequence: TGTGCCAGCAGACTCGGACAGGGACAAAATCAGCCCCAGCATCTT.

In this sample, this clonotype turned up many times. The V and J genes are TRBV30 and TRBJ1-1; 8 bases map to TRBD1. Trimming took 2 bases from V and 10 from J; bases not matched to a gene: 9. The CDR3 sequence is 13 residues long. Germline V gene sequence: CDR1 GTSNPN, CDR2 SVGIG (reference sequence). The CDR3, as DNA: TGTGCCTGGAGTCTTTTACAGGGGGACATAGCTTTCTTT. Translation: CAWSLLQGDIAFF.

This clonotype was found a few times. The chain links TRBV4-3 to TRBJ2-5; TRBD1 agrees at 8 bases. The V segment lost 4 bases and the J segment 5 bases; nucleotides outside the gene matches: 9. The CDR3 is made up of 15 amino acids. Germline-derived CDR1 and CDR2 are LGHNA and YSLEER. CDR3 sequence (DNA): TGCGCCAGCAGCCGATTGGACAGGGTCGGTGAGACCCAGTACTTC. Its translation is CASSRLDRVGETQYF.

This clonotype was seen more than once but under ten times. This chain links TRBV9 with TRBJ2-3; D unresolved. The CDR3 sequence is 13 residues long. V was shortened by 2 bases and J by 6 bases, with 10 bases between the two germline ends. Germline values: CDR1 SGDLS, CDR2 YYNGEE. CDR3 sequence reads: CASSVGFSDTQYF. CDR3 coding DNA: TGTGCCAGCAGCGTGGGGTTCTCGGATACGCAGTATTTT.

This clonotype was observed a few times. The chain combines TRBV4-2 with TRBJ2-7; D unclear. V dropped 3 bases and J dropped 3 bases, with 9 bases sitting between them. This CDR3 spans 13 amino acids. Germline V CDR1 and CDR2: LGHNA, YNFKEQ. The CDR3 region has the DNA TGTGCCAGCAGCCATGACGACGGCTACGAGCAGTACTTC. Its protein product is CASSHDDGYEQYF.

This clonotype has at least ten counts. The V call is TRBV19, the J call TRBJ2-5; perhaps TRBD1 as D (5 bases). The V gene's germline CDR1 is LNHDA and CDR2 SQIVND (reference sequence). This CDR3 has 13 amino acids. Trimming removed 5 bases at V and 2 bases at J, with 9 bases between. This CDR3 reads CASSGHDQETQYF. The CDR3 bases are TGTGCCAGTAGTGGACACGATCAAGAGACCCAGTACTTC. The variable domain in full, completed from reference TRBV19 and TRBJ2-5, reads DGGITQSPKYLFRKEGQNVTLSCEQNLNHDAMYWYRQDPGQGLRLIYYSQIVNDFQKGDIAEGYSVSREKKESFPLTVTSAQKNPTAFYLCASSGHDQETQYFGPGTRLLVL.

The chain uses TRBV14 and TRBJ2-7, with D perhaps assigned TRBD1 or TRBD2 (5 bases each). The CDR3 has 17 residues. Looked up from germline, CDR1 is SGHDN and CDR2 is FVKESK. Trimming took off 1 base at V and 6 bases at J, with 22 bases between the two ends. CDR3 sequence: CASSQGGYGQEYVEQYF. The CDR3 DNA is TGTGCCAGCAGCCAAGGGGGGTATGGGCAGGAGTACGTCGAGCAGTACTTC.

A note on this clonotype: A much larger clone sits a single nucleotide away, making a read error possible. The rearrangement links TRBV7-3 to TRBJ2-1; TRBD2 matches 14 bases. Germline assignment: CDR1 SGHTA and CDR2 FQGTGA. CDR3 size: 15 residues. Trimming cost V 8 bases and J 7 bases; bases outside gene matches: 7. CDR3 nucleotide sequence: TGTGCCAGCGGCCCGACTAGCGGGAGGGGGAATGAGCAGTTCTTC. Translated: CASGPTSGRGNEQFF.

This CDR3 reads CASSEAAGNPGSPLHF. The CDR3 nucleotides are TGTGCCAGCAGTGAAGCGGCGGGGAACCCGGGATCACCCCTCCACTTT. The chain uses TRBV2 and TRBJ1-6, with D unclear. CDR1 and CDR2 from the germline V gene are SNHLY and FYNNEI. With 0 bases removed from V and 10 bases from J, the gap between germline ends came to 16 bases. The CDR3 has 16 residues. Together with reference TRBV2 and TRBJ1-6, the CDR3 gives the full variable domain: EPEVTQTPSHQVTQMGQEVILRCVPISNHLYFYWYRQILGQKVEFLVSFYNNEISEKSEIFDDQFSVERPDGSNFTLKIRSTKLEDSAMYFCASSEAAGNPGSPLHFGNGTRLTVT.

This chain joins TRBV4-2 and TRBJ2-1; 7 bases match TRBD2. With V trimmed by 2 bases and J by 0 bases, 7 bases remained unmatched. The CDR3 loop spans 17 amino acids. Germline assignment: CDR1 LGHNA and CDR2 YNFKEQ. CDR3 residues: CASSQPSAGSSYNEQFF. The CDR3 nucleotides are TGTGCCAGCAGCCAACCCTCAGCGGGATCCTCCTACAATGAGCAGTTCTTC.

Note on this clonotype: A much larger clonotype is one base distant, so this may be a read error. The chain employs TRBV4-1 and TRBJ2-3; possible D gene TRBD2, 6 bases. Trimming stripped 3 bases from V and 4 bases from J, with 20 bases between. The CDR3 has 17 residues. Per the germline V gene, CDR1 is MGHRA and CDR2 is YSYEKL. CDR3 bases: TGCGCCAGCAGCCATCCCGGGACGCAAGCTAGCGCAGATACGCAGTATTTT. It codes for CASSHPGTQASADTQYF.

In its sample, this clonotype was seen many times. Here the CDR3 DNA reads TGTGCCAGCAGCTCGCGGGGGATAGCCAAAAACATTCAGTACTTC. Translation gives CASSSRGIAKNIQYF. The V and J genes are TRBV13 and TRBJ2-4, with 7 bases that match TRBD2. After removal of 4 bases from V and 0 bases from J, the junction contained 3 bases not matched to a gene. CDR1 PRHDT and CDR2 FYEKMQ come from the germline V gene (reference sequence). The CDR3 consists of 15 residues. Supplemented by reference TRBV13 and TRBJ2-4, the full variable domain reads AAGVIQSPRHLIKEKRETATLKCYPIPRHDTVYWYQQGPGQDPQFLISFYEKMQSDKGSIPDRFSAQQFSDYHSELNMSSLELGDSALYFCASSSRGIAKNIQYFGAGTRLSVL.

This clonotype was detected a few times. The gene calls are TRBV5-4 and TRBJ2-3; no definite D call. The CDR3 spans 15 residues. CDR1 and CDR2 from the germline V gene are SGHNT and YYREEE (reference sequence). The V end was cut by 4 bases, the J end by 2 bases, with 14 bases between. CDR3 DNA sequence: TGTGCCAGCAGCCCCCAAGAGGCCCACACAGATACGCAGTATTTT. Translated: CASSPQEAHTDTQYF. Drawing the rest from reference TRBV5-4 and TRBJ2-3, the complete variable domain is ETGVTQSPTHLIKTRGQQVTLRCSSQSGHNTVSWYQQALGQGPQFIFQYYREEENGRGNFPPRFSGLQFPNYSSELNVNALELDDSALYLCASSPQEAHTDTQYFGPGTRLTVL.

V gene TRBV13 combines with J gene TRBJ2-5; D not certain. CDR1 and CDR2 from the germline V gene are PRHDT and FYEKMQ (reference sequence). The CDR3 consists of 15 residues. Trimming shortened V by 2 bases and J by 2 bases, and 12 bases separated the two germline ends. CDR3 sequence (DNA): TGTGCCAGCAGCTTAACCCTAGTGCCTCAAGAGACCCAGTACTTC. It translates to CASSLTLVPQETQYF.

A word on this clonotype: A read error may account for a junction end that differs from germline. The gene calls are TRBV5-3 and TRBJ2-7; D not certain. TRBV5-3 is classed as an ORF, of uncertain function. The CDR3 covers 13 residues. The CDR3 spells CASSFGLDYEQYF. The CDR3, as DNA: TGTGCCAGCAGCTTTGGGCTAGACTACGAGCAGTACTTC.

Ten or more counts support this clonotype. This sequence joins TRBV20-1 and TRBJ1-1, with 7 positions matching TRBD1. The germline gives CDR1 DFQATT, CDR2 SNEGSKA (reference sequence). V was pared by 3 bases and J by 5 bases, with 6 bases of the junction left unmatched. The CDR3 loop spans 13 amino acids. The chain's CDR3 is CSARAKTGTEAFF. Here the CDR3 DNA reads TGCAGTGCTAGGGCGAAGACAGGGACTGAAGCTTTCTTT.

The chain links TRBV7-9 to TRBJ2-1; no reliable D call. The CDR3 is 11 residues long. Germline V gene data show CDR1 as SEHNR and CDR2 as FQNEAQ (reference sequence). V was trimmed by 7 bases and J by 10 bases, leaving 11 bases between them. The CDR3 is CASNTRPEQFF. CDR3 coding DNA: TGTGCCAGCAACACCCGCCCCGAGCAGTTCTTC.

About this clonotype: Being one base from a much bigger clone, this may be a read error. The CDR3 DNA is TGTGCCAGCAGCTTAGGTGGAAGCACCATATATTTT. The encoded protein is CASSLGGSTIYF. This chain uses TRBV13 with TRBJ1-3; unclear D gene. There are 12 residues in the CDR3. The germline CDR1 and CDR2 sequences are PRHDT and FYEKMQ (reference sequence).

This clonotype has at least ten counts. This chain links TRBV20-1 with TRBJ2-7; D may match TRBD1 or TRBD2 (5 bases each). With 4 bases removed from V and 2 bases from J, the gap between germline ends came to 18 bases. The CDR3 is 15 amino acids. CDR1 is DFQATT, CDR2 SNEGSKA, per germline (reference sequence). The CDR3 reads CSAKEGRLTPYEQYF. CDR3 nucleotide sequence: TGCAGTGCTAAAGAGGGGCGCCTCACTCCCTACGAGCAGTACTTC.

This clonotype was seen at least ten times. The chain carries TRBV2 and TRBJ1-5; D perhaps matches TRBD1 (6 bases). V was trimmed by 11 bases and J by 2 bases, leaving 16 bases between them. CDR1 is SNHLY, CDR2 FYNNEI, per germline. The CDR3 runs 14 residues. This chain's CDR3 is CASRGEGGNQPQHF. CDR3 in DNA: TGTGCCTCCCGCGGTGAGGGGGGCAATCAGCCCCAGCATTTT.

This clonotype was seen a few times. The genes are TRBV19 and TRBJ1-5; no clear D gene. The CDR3 is 16 amino acids. Germline V gene lookup returns CDR1 LNHDA and CDR2 SQIVND (reference sequence). The V end lost 3 bases, the J end lost 5 bases, and 17 bases lay between the germline ends. The CDR3 sequence is CASSIGHMPGDQPQHF. The CDR3, as DNA: TGTGCCAGTAGTATCGGTCACATGCCTGGAGATCAGCCCCAGCATTTT.

This clonotype was seen a handful of times. The chain combines TRBV19 with TRBJ1-1; 11 positions agree with TRBD1. Germline V CDR1 and CDR2: LNHDA, SQIVND (reference sequence). The CDR3 covers 13 residues. V gave up 10 bases and J gave up 6 bases; unmatched junction bases: 7. CDR3 sequence (DNA): TGTGCCACCCGGACAGGGGGCTTCGCTGAAGCTTTCTTT. This gives the protein CATRTGGFAEAFF.

Of note for this clonotype: This may be a read error, as it is one base from a much larger clone. This chain links TRBV5-8 with TRBJ1-2; D gene ambiguous. Looked up from germline, CDR1 is SGHTS and CDR2 is YDEGEE. This CDR3 has 15 residues. CDR3 region: CASSHSRVINNGYTF. As DNA, the CDR3 is TGTGCCAGCAGCCACTCACGAGTAATTAACAATGGCTACACCTTC.

There are a few counts of this clonotype. The chain combines TRBV6-2 or TRBV6-3 with TRBJ2-5; 7 bases fit TRBD1. With V trimmed by 8 bases and J by 2 bases, 14 bases remained unmatched. The V gene's germline CDR1 is MNHEY and CDR2 SVGEGT. This CDR3 is 16 amino acids long. CDR3 nucleotides: TGTGCCAGCGAACCCACCTGGGGACAGACTCAAGAGACCCAGTACTTC. Amino acids: CASEPTWGQTQETQYF.

The chain is built from TRBV5-1 and TRBJ2-3, with 10 bases that match TRBD2. In germline, CDR1 is SGHRS, CDR2 YFSETQ. The V gene end was trimmed by 3 bases and the J gene end by 4 bases; junction bases not matched to a gene: 11. This CDR3 has 17 amino acids. The CDR3: CASSSRASGRMADTQYF. The CDR3 bases are TGCGCCAGCAGCTCCAGGGCTAGCGGGAGAATGGCAGATACGCAGTATTTT.

With respect to this clonotype: The CDR3 does not end in the conserved phenylalanine or tryptophan, so this is likely a read error. DNA for the CDR3: TGTGCCAGCAGCTTAACTAGTTTGCCGCAGTTCTCC. Its protein product is CASSLTSLPQFS. The V call is TRBV11-2, the J call TRBJ2-1; D perhaps matches TRBD2 (5 bases). Germline V gene sequence: CDR1 SGHAT, CDR2 FQNNGV. The CDR3 is 12 amino acids. V gave up 2 bases and J gave up 12 bases, with 11 bases separating them.